These 21 T cell receptor beta chains were all obtained from the same sample, sequenced in a study of T-cell memory formation after mild COVID-19. One entry per CDR3 protein, called by TCRdb with MiXCR from the 5' RACE reads. The sample records 50,000 or so distinct CDR3 sequences, 12% being singletons. The sample was PBMCs or a T cell subset sorted from them (not recorded which). These receptors originate from a man aged 18 to 29 who had mild COVID-19 (a few samples of this study predate the infection). Cell type and time point are not known.

Ten or more counts support this clonotype. The rearrangement joins TRBV6-2 or TRBV6-3 to TRBJ2-3; 8 bases match TRBD1. The ends lost 1 base at V and 4 bases at J; junction bases unmatched: 7. The CDR3 extends over 16 amino acids. The germline gives CDR1 MNHEY, CDR2 SVGEGT. The CDR3, as DNA: TGTGCCAGCAGTTACTTCCGAGACAGGGGCGCAGATACGCAGTATTTT. This encodes CASSYFRDRGADTQYF.

This clonotype has at least ten counts. The rearrangement links TRBV25-1 to TRBJ2-1; the match to TRBD2 covers 14 bases. J was trimmed by 9 bases and V by 4 bases; bases with no gene match: 17. Germline CDR1 is MGHDK and CDR2 is SYGVNS. The CDR3 spans 19 residues. Here the CDR3 reads CASSVLTSGGASPFGEQFF. For the CDR3, the DNA is TGTGCCAGCAGTGTGTTGACTAGCGGGGGGGCAAGCCCCTTTGGTGAGCAGTTCTTC. The whole variable domain, remainder taken from reference TRBV25-1 and TRBJ2-1, is EADIYQTPRYLVIGTGKKITLECSQTMGHDKMYWYQQDPGMELHLIHYSYGVNSTEKGDLSSESTVSRIRTEHFPLTLESARPSHTSQYLCASSVLTSGGASPFGEQFFGPGTRLTVL.

In this sample, this clonotype turned up a few times. V is TRBV3-1 and J is TRBJ2-1, with 9 nucleotides matching TRBD1. This CDR3 region has 13 residues. J was trimmed by 9 bases and V by 3 bases; bases with no gene match: 3. The germline V gene encodes CDR1 LGHDT and CDR2 YNNKEL (reference sequence). The CDR3 reads CASSHTGGFEQFF. The CDR3 DNA sequence: TGTGCCAGCAGCCATACAGGGGGCTTTGAGCAGTTCTTC.

This clonotype was detected only a few times. The rearrangement uses TRBV6-2 or TRBV6-3 and TRBJ2-5, with 9 bases identical to TRBD1. Germline assignment: CDR1 MNHEY and CDR2 SVGEGT. V lost 6 bases and J lost 2; bases outside the gene matches: 1. CDR3 length: 13 amino acids. The CDR3 sequence: CASSGTGQETQYF. CDR3 DNA: TGTGCCAGCAGCGGGACAGGGCAAGAGACCCAGTACTTC.

This clonotype was counted between two and nine times. This chain links TRBV11-2 with TRBJ1-1; TRBD1 matches at 9 bases. Per the germline V gene, CDR1 is SGHAT and CDR2 is FQNNGV. CDR3 length: 17 amino acids. Unmatched junction bases numbered 8, after V lost 3 bases and J lost 0 bases. The DNA for the CDR3 is TGTGCCAGCAGCTTCTCTGTCGGACAGGGGATGAACACTGAAGCTTTCTTT. It encodes CASSFSVGQGMNTEAFF.

This clonotype occurred a few times. The V and J genes are TRBV5-1 and TRBJ2-4; D unresolved. The V gene lost 4 bases and the J gene lost 6 bases, with 14 bases spanning the gap. Germline CDR1 and CDR2: SGHRS and YFSETQ. The length of the CDR3 is 14 residues. This chain's CDR3 is CASSPGDPRNIQYF. CDR3 DNA: TGCGCCAGCAGCCCTGGGGATCCCAGAAACATTCAGTACTTC.

In this sample, this clonotype turned up many times. V is TRBV5-1 and J is TRBJ1-2, with 9 bases aligning to TRBD1. Germline V gene data show CDR1 as SGHRS and CDR2 as YFSETQ. The CDR3 is made up of 14 amino acids. With V trimmed by 0 bases and J by 3 bases, 0 bases remained unmatched. The CDR3 region is CASSLGQGDYGYTF. Written as DNA, the CDR3 is TGCGCCAGCAGCTTGGGACAGGGGGACTATGGCTACACCTTC.

There are many counts of this clonotype. The chain is built from TRBV5-1 and TRBJ2-3; D tentatively fits TRBD1 or TRBD2 (5 bases each). Germline lookup yields CDR1 SGHRS and CDR2 YFSETQ. CDR3 size: 16 residues. V gave up 4 bases and J gave up 4 bases, with 19 bases separating them. In DNA, the CDR3 is TGCGCCAGCAGCAGAACGGGCCCCGGGGCGGCAGATACGCAGTATTTT. Translated: CASSRTGPGAADTQYF.

The genes are TRBV7-3 and TRBJ2-6; 8 bases match TRBD1. The CDR3 runs to 18 residues. Per the germline V gene, CDR1 is SGHTA and CDR2 is FQGTGA. With 2 bases clipped from V and 1 base from J, the junction kept 7 bases outside the gene matches. The CDR3 protein is CASSLSPGGSSGANVLTF. The CDR3 DNA follows: TGTGCCAGCAGCTTATCCCCAGGGGGCAGTTCTGGGGCCAACGTCCTGACTTTC.

In its sample, this clonotype was seen a few times. This rearrangement joins TRBV11-2 to TRBJ2-5, with D possibly matching TRBD2 (5 bases). Per the germline V gene, CDR1 is SGHAT and CDR2 is FQNNGV. CDR3 size: 13 residues. V was clipped by 5 bases and J by 5 bases, with 12 bases between them. CDR3 residues: CASSGVERETQYF. CDR3 nucleotide sequence: TGTGCCAGCAGCGGGGTTGAGCGGGAGACCCAGTACTTC. Filled out from reference TRBV11-2 and TRBJ2-5, the complete variable domain reads EAGVAQSPRYKIIEKRQSVAFWCNPISGHATLYWYQQILGQGPKLLIQFQNNGVVDDSQLPKDRFSAERLKGVDSTLKIQPAKLEDSAVYLCASSGVERETQYFGPGTRLLVL.

The chain carries TRBV27 and TRBJ2-1; D unclear. V lost 4 bases and J 0 bases, leaving 7 bases between the germline ends. The germline gives CDR1 MNHEY, CDR2 SMNVEV (reference sequence). CDR3 size: 14 residues. CDR3 bases: TGTGCCAGCAGTTCCCTTTCCTCCTACAATGAGCAGTTCTTC. This codes for CASSSLSSYNEQFF.

This clonotype was recorded at least ten times. The chain links TRBV2 to TRBJ2-3, with D maybe TRBD1 (6 bases). Germline V CDR1 and CDR2: SNHLY, FYNNEI. The CDR3 has 14 residues. V lost 4 bases to trimming and J lost 2 bases, with 10 bases between them. The CDR3 DNA reads as TGTGCCAGCAGTGTTACAGGGATCACAGATACGCAGTATTTT. This translates into CASSVTGITDTQYF.

This clonotype was seen at least ten times. This chain uses TRBV7-3 with TRBJ2-2; no reliable D call. The V gene's germline CDR1 is SGHTA and CDR2 FQGTGA. Trimming pared 2 bases from V and 5 bases from J, leaving 9 bases between. The CDR3 has 14 amino acids. CDR3 in DNA: TGTGCCAGCAGCTTAGTAGGGCGAACCGGGGAGCTGTTTTTT. Its translation: CASSLVGRTGELFF. Variable domain in full (rest from reference TRBV7-3 and TRBJ2-2): GAGVSQTPSNKVTEKGKYVELRCDPISGHTALYWYRQSLGQGPEFLIYFQGTGAADDSGLPNDRFFAVRPEGSVSTLKIQRTERGDSAVYLCASSLVGRTGELFFGEGSRLTVL.

This clonotype was seen ten or more times. This sequence joins TRBV29-1 and TRBJ2-7; D call uncertain. CDR1 SQVTM and CDR2 ANQGSEA come from the germline V gene. The CDR3 loop spans 13 amino acids. Trimming left V 0 bases short and J 0 bases short, with 6 bases between. As DNA, the CDR3 is TGCAGCGTTGAAGACGTGAGCTCCTACGAGCAGTACTTC. Protein sequence: CSVEDVSSYEQYF.

This clonotype was recorded many times. This rearrangement joins TRBV9 to TRBJ2-3; D is perhaps TRBD2 (5 bases). Germline loops: CDR1 SGDLS, CDR2 YYNGEE. This CDR3 spans 13 amino acids. Trimming removed 1 base at V and 5 bases at J, with 8 bases between. The CDR3 sequence: CASSVRGRDTQYF. CDR3 sequence (DNA): TGTGCCAGCAGCGTACGGGGTCGAGATACGCAGTATTTT.

This clonotype was observed many times. The chain has TRBV24-1 and TRBJ2-1; 9 bases are a match to TRBD2. CDR1 is KGHDR and CDR2 is SFDVKD in the germline V gene. The junction had 4 bases not matched to a gene; V was cut back by 3 bases and J by 8 bases. There are 14 residues in the CDR3. The CDR3, as DNA: TGTGCCACCAGTGATCCGGGACTAGCCCATGAGCAGTTCTTC. As protein: CATSDPGLAHEQFF.

This clonotype came up many times. The chain carries TRBV5-1 and TRBJ2-7; D remains unclear. The V gene lost 0 bases and the J gene lost 3 bases, with 4 bases spanning the gap. CDR3 length: 12 amino acids. The V gene's germline CDR1 is SGHRS and CDR2 YFSETQ. For the CDR3, the DNA is TGCGCCAGCAGCTTGGGGTACTACGAGCAGTACTTC. It specifies CASSLGYYEQYF.

At least ten counts were recorded for this clonotype. This rearrangement joins TRBV11-2 to TRBJ2-3; possibly TRBD2 for D (6 bases). CDR1 is SGHAT, CDR2 FQNNGV, per germline. The V end was cut by 4 bases, the J end by 2 bases, with 10 bases between. The CDR3 extends over 14 amino acids. CDR3 sequence (DNA): TGTGCCAGCAGCTCCGGGAGCAACACAGATACGCAGTATTTT. It specifies CASSSGSNTDTQYF.

This clonotype was found a few times. One end of the junction fails to match germline, which may point to a read error. V and J are TRBV20-1 and TRBJ1-2; D gene unclear. The CDR3 runs 13 residues. Germline CDR1 DFQATT, CDR2 SNEGSKA (reference sequence). The CDR3 nucleotides read TGCAGCGCTAAAACCCCCCTTTTCTATGGCTACACCTTC. Its translation is CSAKTPLFYGYTF.

V and J are TRBV7-2 and TRBJ2-2, with D tentatively TRBD2 (5 bases). Trimming took 2 bases from V and 5 from J, leaving 9 bases between them. Looked up from germline, CDR1 is SGHTA and CDR2 is FQGNSA. This CDR3 is built from 14 residues. The CDR3 nucleotides read TGTGCCAGCAGCTTATCCACTAGGACCGGGGAGCTGTTTTTT. Translating gives CASSLSTRTGELFF.

This clonotype was counted only a few times. This chain uses TRBV20-1 with TRBJ2-7; 7 bases line up with TRBD2. There are 15 residues in the CDR3. The trim removed 0 bases at V and 0 bases at J, leaving 5 bases unmatched. The V gene's germline CDR1 is DFQATT and CDR2 SNEGSKA (reference sequence). In DNA, the CDR3 is TGCAGTGCTAGAGAAGCGGGGTCAAGCTCCTACGAGCAGTACGTC. Its protein is CSAREAGSSSYEQYV.